This T cell receptor beta chain was obtained from a study of OX40 agonist ivuxolimab in advanced cancers. The CDR3 length is 15 residues. Germline trimming cut 5 bases from V and 2 bases from J; bases unmatched to any gene: 5. Germline V CDR1 and CDR2: LGHNT, FRNRAP. Generated by immunoSEQ multiplex PCR, the TCRdb table keeps only in-frame clones and is missing some. The sample includes about 68,000 clones, about 91% of them seen just once. This clonotype was obtained from an adult with an advanced solid tumor such as melanoma, head and neck, liver or kidney cancer. The sample here was CD4+ or CD8+ T cells sorted from blood, taken in a trial of the OX40 agonist ivuxolimab. The chain has TRBV12-5 and TRBJ2-1, with 8 bases identical to TRBD2. CDR3: CASGPPGLAYNEQFF. The CDR3 DNA is TGTGCTAGTGGTCCGCCGGGACTAGCCTACAATGAGCAGTTCTTC. Filled out from reference TRBV12-5 and TRBJ2-1, the complete variable domain reads DARVTQTPRHKVTEMGQEVTMRCQPILGHNTVFWYRQTMMQGLELLAYFRNRAPLDDSGMPKDRFSAEMPDATLATLKIQPSEPRDSAVYFCASGPPGLAYNEQFFGPGTRLTVL.